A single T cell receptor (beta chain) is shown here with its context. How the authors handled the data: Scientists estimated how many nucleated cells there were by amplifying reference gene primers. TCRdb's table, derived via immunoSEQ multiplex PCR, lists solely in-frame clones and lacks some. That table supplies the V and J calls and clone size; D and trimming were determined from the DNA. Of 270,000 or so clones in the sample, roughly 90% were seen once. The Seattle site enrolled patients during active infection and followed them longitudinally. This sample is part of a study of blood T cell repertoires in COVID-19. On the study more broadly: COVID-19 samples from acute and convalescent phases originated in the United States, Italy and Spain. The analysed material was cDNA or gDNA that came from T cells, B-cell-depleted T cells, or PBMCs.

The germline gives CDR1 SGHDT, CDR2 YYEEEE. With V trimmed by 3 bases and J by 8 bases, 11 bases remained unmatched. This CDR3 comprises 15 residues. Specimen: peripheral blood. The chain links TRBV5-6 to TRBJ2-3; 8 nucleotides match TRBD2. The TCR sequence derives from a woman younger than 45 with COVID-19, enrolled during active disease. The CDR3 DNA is TGTGCCAGCAGCTACTCGGGGGGGCCTGGGGCTACGCAGTATTTT. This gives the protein CASSYSGGPGATQYF.